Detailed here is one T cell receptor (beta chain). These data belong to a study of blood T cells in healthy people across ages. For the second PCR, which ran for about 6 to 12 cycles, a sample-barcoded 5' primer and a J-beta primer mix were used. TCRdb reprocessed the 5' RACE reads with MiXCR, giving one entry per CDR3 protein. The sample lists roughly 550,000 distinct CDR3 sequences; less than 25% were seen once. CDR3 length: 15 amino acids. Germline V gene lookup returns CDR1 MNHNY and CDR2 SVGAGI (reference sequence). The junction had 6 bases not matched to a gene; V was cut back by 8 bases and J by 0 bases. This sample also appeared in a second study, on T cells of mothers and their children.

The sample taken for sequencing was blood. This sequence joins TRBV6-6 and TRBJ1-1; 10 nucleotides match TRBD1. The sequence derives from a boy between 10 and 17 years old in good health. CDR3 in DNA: TGTGCCAGCTACGACAGGGGGCGGCTGAACACTGAAGCTTTCTTT. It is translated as CASYDRGRLNTEAFF.